This T cell receptor (beta chain) originates from a study of shared clonotypes between healthy human individuals. For each subset, genomic DNA was distributed in equal portions over several immunoSEQ plates. Repertoires were generated with immunoSEQ multiplex PCR, while TCRdb's copy carries only in-frame clones and drops some. The sample lists about 770,000 clones, around 77% occurring once. Trimming pared 3 bases from V and 8 bases from J, leaving 11 bases between. Germline assignment: CDR1 KGHSH and CDR2 LQKENI. This CDR3 has 13 residues. This TCR came from a young woman in good health. The J gene is TRBJ2-1, the V gene TRBV18, with a tentative D call TRBD1 (5 bases). What was sequenced was memory CD4+ T cells sorted from blood. The subset is: CD45RA-negative fraction. CDR3 coding DNA: TGTGCCAGCTCACCTCCGCAGGGCCATGAGCAGTTCTTC. Translation gives CASSPPQGHEQFF.